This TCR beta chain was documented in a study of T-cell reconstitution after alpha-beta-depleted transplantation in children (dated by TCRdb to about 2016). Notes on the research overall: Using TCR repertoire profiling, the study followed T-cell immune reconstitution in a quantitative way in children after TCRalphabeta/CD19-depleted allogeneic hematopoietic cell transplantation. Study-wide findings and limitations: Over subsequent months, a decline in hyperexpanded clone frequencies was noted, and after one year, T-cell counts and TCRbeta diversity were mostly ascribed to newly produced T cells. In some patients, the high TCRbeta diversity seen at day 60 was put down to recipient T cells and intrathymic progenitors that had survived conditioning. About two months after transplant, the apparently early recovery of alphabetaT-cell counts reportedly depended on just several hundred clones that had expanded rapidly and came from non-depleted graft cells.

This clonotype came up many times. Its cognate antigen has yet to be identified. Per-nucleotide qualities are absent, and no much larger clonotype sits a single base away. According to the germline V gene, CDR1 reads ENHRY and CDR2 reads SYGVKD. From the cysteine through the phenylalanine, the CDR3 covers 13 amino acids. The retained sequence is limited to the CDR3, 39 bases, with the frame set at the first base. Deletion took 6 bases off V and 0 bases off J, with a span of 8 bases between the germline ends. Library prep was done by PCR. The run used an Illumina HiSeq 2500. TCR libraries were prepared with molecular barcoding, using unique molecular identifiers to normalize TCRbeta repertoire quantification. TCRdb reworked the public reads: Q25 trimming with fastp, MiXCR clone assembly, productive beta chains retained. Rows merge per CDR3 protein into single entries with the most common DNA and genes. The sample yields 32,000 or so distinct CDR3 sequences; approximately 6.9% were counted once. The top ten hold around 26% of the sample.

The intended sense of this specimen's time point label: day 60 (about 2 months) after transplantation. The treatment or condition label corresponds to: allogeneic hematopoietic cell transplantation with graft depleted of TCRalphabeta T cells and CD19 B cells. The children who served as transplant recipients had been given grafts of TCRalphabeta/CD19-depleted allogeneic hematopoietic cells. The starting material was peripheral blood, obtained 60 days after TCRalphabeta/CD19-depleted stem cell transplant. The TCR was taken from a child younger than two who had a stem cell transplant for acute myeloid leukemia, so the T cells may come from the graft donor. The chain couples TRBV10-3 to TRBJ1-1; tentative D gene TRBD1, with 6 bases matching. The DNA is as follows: TGTGCCATCAGGGGGGGCTTGAACACTGAAGCTTTCTTT. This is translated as CAIRGGLNTEAFF.